Listed here is a single T cell receptor (beta chain). Its specificity is unknown. The sample originates from a study of Ad26.COV2.S vaccination and SARS-CoV-2 variants. Here immunoSEQ multiplex PCR was the method, and the copy in TCRdb shows in-frame clones only, minus some. The profile covers fewer than 150,000 clones, with about nine tenths appearing a single time and about 5% taken by the ten largest. Trimming cost V 5 bases and J 5 bases; bases outside gene matches: 7. Germline V gene sequence: CDR1 SEHNR, CDR2 FQNEAQ (reference sequence). The CDR3 covers 15 residues. Regarding the study as a whole: Reported post-vaccination CD8+ and CD4+ T cell responses to spike showed substantial breadth.

This TCR was sampled from a human donor who had recovered from COVID-19. This sample comprised peripheral blood, obtained after recovery from COVID-19. J is TRBJ2-3 and V is TRBV7-9; 10 bases are shared with TRBD1. The CDR3 sequence: CASSDGQGDVDTQYF. As DNA, the CDR3 is TGTGCCAGCAGCGACGGACAGGGGGATGTAGATACGCAGTATTTT.